This T cell receptor beta chain was profiled in a study of blood T cell repertoires in COVID-19. Study-wide background: Spain, Italy and the United States supplied samples that represented acute and convalescent COVID-19.

In the study's own analysis: Reference gene primers were amplified, and this amplification served to estimate nucleated cell counts. TCRdb keeps only in-frame clones here, not all; method: immunoSEQ multiplex PCR. V and J calls and clone size follow that table, whereas D and trimming were derived from the DNA. The table lists about 440,000 clones, around 88% of them singletons. V was clipped by 4 bases and J by 4 bases; unmatched bases: 5. This CDR3 comprises 14 residues. The germline V gene encodes CDR1 LGHDT and CDR2 YNNKEL (reference sequence). This clone was seen only once. This receptor was identified in a woman in her 50s with COVID-19, enrolled during active disease. The sequencing sample was made of peripheral blood. The chain employs TRBV3-1 (or the pseudogene TRBV3-2) and TRBJ1-1, with 8 bases identical to TRBD1. CDR3: CASSPRDRTTEAFF. As DNA, the CDR3 is TGTGCCAGCAGCCCCCGGGACAGGACCACTGAAGCTTTCTTT.